The next 2 T cell receptor beta chains were all read from a single sample in a study of beta chain features in type 1 diabetes. Isolated RNA was reverse transcribed in full, so expressed TCRB transcripts were sequenced. The method was immunoSEQ multiplex PCR; TCRdb's version includes in-frame clones alone and lacks a portion of them. The repertoire includes some 410,000 clones, about an eighth of them detected once, and approximately 0.05% sits in the top ten. Source material: naive CD4+ T cells from blood. The receptors derive from a woman under 30 in good health.

The chain couples TRBV27 to TRBJ1-2; D possibly corresponds to TRBD1 (6 bases). In germline, CDR1 is MNHEY, CDR2 SMNVEV (reference sequence). The V end was cut by 6 bases, the J end by 2 bases, with 10 bases between. This CDR3 region has 13 residues. The CDR3 DNA is TGTGCCAGCAGGGGACAAGAAAACTATGGCTACACCTTC. It specifies CASRGQENYGYTF.

The rearrangement joins TRBV4-3 to TRBJ2-3; possible D gene TRBD1, 5 bases. Germline V gives CDR1 LGHNA, CDR2 YSLEER. The CDR3 contains 14 residues. V was cut by 2 bases and J by 2 bases, with 8 bases left in between. The CDR3 DNA follows: TGCGCCAGCAGCCAAAGGGGATTCACAGATACGCAGTATTTT. It codes for CASSQRGFTDTQYF.